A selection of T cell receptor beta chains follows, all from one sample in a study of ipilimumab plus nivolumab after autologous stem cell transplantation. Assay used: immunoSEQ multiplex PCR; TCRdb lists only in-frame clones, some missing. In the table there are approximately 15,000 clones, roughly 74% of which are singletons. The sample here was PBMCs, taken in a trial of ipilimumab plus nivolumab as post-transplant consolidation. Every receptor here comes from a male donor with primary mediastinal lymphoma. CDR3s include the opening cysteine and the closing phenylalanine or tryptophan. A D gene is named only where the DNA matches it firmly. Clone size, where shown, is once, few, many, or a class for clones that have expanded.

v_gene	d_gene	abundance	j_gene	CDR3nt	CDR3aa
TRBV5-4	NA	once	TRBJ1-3	TGTGCCAGCCGGGGGTCTGGAAACACCATATATTTT	CASRGSGNTIYF
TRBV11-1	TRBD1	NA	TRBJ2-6	TGTGCCAGCAGCATGTACAGGGGGAGCTCTGGGGCCAACGTCCTGACTTTC	CASSMYRGSSGANVLTF
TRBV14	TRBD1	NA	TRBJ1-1	TGTGCCAGCAGCCGCCAGGGGGGAGGAATCGGTGAAGCTTTCTTT	CASSRQGGGIGEAFF
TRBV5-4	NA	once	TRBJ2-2	TGTGCCAGCAGCTTAAGAGATTCCACCGGGGAGCTGTTTTTT	CASSLRDSTGELFF
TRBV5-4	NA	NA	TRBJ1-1	TGTGCCAGCAGCTTGGTACAGGAGGCTGAAGCTTTCTTT	CASSLVQEAEAFF
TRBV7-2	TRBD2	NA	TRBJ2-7	TGTGCCAGCAGCTTAATGCAGCGGGGGGCGAGCGAGCAGTACTTC	CASSLMQRGASEQYF
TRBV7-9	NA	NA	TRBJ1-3	TGTGCCAGCAGCCCGTTGACCGAGTGGCTTGGAAACACCATATATTTT	CASSPLTEWLGNTIYF
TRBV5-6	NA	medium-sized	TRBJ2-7	TGTGCCAGCAGCCCCACTGGCTCCTACGAGCAGTACTTC	CASSPTGSYEQYF
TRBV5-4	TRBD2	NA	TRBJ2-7	TGTGCCAGCAGCCCGACTAGCGGGAGCTCCTACGAGCAGTACTTC	CASSPTSGSSYEQYF
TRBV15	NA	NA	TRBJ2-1	TGTGCCACCAGCAGAGGACTCGGCCGGGGCAATGAGCAGTTCTTC	CATSRGLGRGNEQFF
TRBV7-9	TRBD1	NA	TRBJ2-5	TGTGCCAGCAGCCGGACACAGGGGACGGGAGAGACCCAGTACTTC	CASSRTQGTGETQYF
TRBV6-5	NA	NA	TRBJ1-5	TGTGCCAGCAGTTACACCGGATTCAATCAGCCCCAGCATTTT	CASSYTGFNQPQHF
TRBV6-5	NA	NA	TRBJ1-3	TGTGCCAGCAGACGCGACAGGAGCTCTGGAAACACCATATATTTT	CASRRDRSSGNTIYF
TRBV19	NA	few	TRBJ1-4	TGTGCCAGTAGTATGATGGGGGGCCGGAATGATAAACTGTTTTTT	CASSMMGGRNDKLFF
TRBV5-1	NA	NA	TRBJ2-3	TGCGCCAGCAGGGGAGCACCCACAGATACGCAGTATTTT	CASRGAPTDTQYF
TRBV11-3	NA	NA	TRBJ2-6	TGTGCCAGCAGCCCCGGGGCCAACGTCCTGACTTTC	CASSPGANVLTF
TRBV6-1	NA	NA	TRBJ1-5	TGTGCCAGCAGTGAACTTGGGGGGCGGGCTAGCAATCAGCCCCAGCATTTT	CASSELGGRASNQPQHF
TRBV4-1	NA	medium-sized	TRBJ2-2	TGCGCCAGCACCCTTGGCGGTTCCACCGGGGAGCTGTTTTTT	CASTLGGSTGELFF
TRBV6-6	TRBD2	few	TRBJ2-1	TGCTCTACGGGACTAGCGGGAGGGAATGAGCAGTTCTTC	CSTGLAGGNEQFF
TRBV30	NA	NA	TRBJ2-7	TGTGCCTGGAGTGTTTCAGGGAGTCGGGGCGAGCAGTACTTC	CAWSVSGSRGEQYF
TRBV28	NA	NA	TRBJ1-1	TGTGCCAGCAGACCCCTCGACACGAACACTGAAGCTTTCTTT	CASRPLDTNTEAFF
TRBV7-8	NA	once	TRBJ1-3	TGTGCCAGCAGCTTAGACGGGAACTCTGGAAACACCATATATTTT	CASSLDGNSGNTIYF
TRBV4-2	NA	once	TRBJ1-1	TGTGCCAGCAGCCAAGACTTGGCAGGGGCTAAAGCTTTCTTT	CASSQDLAGAKAFF
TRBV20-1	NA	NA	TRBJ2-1	TGCAGTGCTCCCATCAATGAGCAGTTCTTC	CSAPINEQFF
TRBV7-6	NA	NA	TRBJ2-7	TGTGCCAGCAGCTACCAGGGCTCCGAGCAGTACTTC	CASSYQGSEQYF
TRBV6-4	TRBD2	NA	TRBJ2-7	TGTGCCAGCAGCCCCACTAGCGGCGCCTACGAGCAGTACTTC	CASSPTSGAYEQYF
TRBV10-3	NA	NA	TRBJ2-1	TGTGCCATCAGTGTAGTCAGAATAGGGGATACCTACAATGAGCAGTTCTTC	CAISVVRIGDTYNEQFF
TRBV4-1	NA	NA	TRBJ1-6	TGCGCCAGCAGCCAAGACTTATCGGAGAATTCACCCCTCCACTTT	CASSQDLSENSPLHF
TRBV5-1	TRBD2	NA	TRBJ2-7	TGCGCCAGCAGCTTGGATTCTGGGGGGGGCTACGAGCAGTACTTC	CASSLDSGGGYEQYF
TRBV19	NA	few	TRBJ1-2	TGTGCCAGTAATGATTGGGAAAGGAGCGATGGCTACACCTTC	CASNDWERSDGYTF
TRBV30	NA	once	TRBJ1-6	TGTGCCTGGAAACATCGGCAGGGCGCAGGTTCACCCCTCCACTTT	CAWKHRQGAGSPLHF
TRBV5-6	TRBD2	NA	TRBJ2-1	TGTGCCAGCTCCTTCCTGGCGGGAGGGTCCTACAATGAGCAGTTCTTC	CASSFLAGGSYNEQFF
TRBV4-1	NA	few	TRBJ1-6	TGCGCCAGCAGCCAAGCGATGGGCCCGGGGTCACCCCTCCACTTT	CASSQAMGPGSPLHF
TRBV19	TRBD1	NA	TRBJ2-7	TGTGCCAGTGCCAAGGGACAGCCCGCCTACGAGCAGTACTTC	CASAKGQPAYEQYF
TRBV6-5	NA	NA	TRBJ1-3	TGTGCCAGCAGTTCCCCGAGGTCTGGAAACACCATATATTTT	CASSSPRSGNTIYF
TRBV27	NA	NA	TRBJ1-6	TGTGCCAGCAGTTCCGGACATCAGTATTCACCCCTCCACTTT	CASSSGHQYSPLHF
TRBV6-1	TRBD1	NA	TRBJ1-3	TGTGCCAGCAGTCGGGACAGCAGCTCTGGAAACACCATATATTTT	CASSRDSSSGNTIYF
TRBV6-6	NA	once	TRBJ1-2	TGTGCCAGCAGTTTGGGGGGGGTGCGGGGTGGAAAGGGCTACACCTTC	CASSLGGVRGGKGYTF
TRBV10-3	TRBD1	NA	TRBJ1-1	TGTGCCATCACTTCGGACAGGGTAAAAGCTTTCTTT	CAITSDRVKAFF
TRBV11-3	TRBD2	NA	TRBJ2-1	TGTGCCAGCAGCTTAGGACTAGCGGGAAATAATGAGCAGTTCTTC	CASSLGLAGNNEQFF
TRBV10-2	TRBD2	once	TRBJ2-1	TGCGCCAGCAAATTAGCGGGAGAGGCCGATGAGCAGTTCTTC	CASKLAGEADEQFF
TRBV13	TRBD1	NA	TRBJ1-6	TGTGCCAGCAGCTTCATCGGGACAGGGATTGATTCACCCCTCCACTTT	CASSFIGTGIDSPLHF
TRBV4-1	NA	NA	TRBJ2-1	TGCGCCAGCAGCCAAGTTTCCGGGTCCTACAATGAGCAGTTCTTC	CASSQVSGSYNEQFF
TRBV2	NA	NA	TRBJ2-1	TGTGCCAGCAGCCGAGAGCGGACAGAGCAGTTCTTC	CASSRERTEQFF
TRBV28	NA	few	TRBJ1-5	TGTGCCAGCAGTTTATCCAGGGGATTTGGAAATCAGCCCCAGCATTTT	CASSLSRGFGNQPQHF
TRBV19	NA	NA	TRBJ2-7	TGTGCCAGTAGCCTTACAGGGTTTTCCTACGAGCAGTACTTC	CASSLTGFSYEQYF
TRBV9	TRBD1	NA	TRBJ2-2	TGTGCCAGCAGCGTCTCAGACAGGGTAAACACCGGGGAGCTGTTTTTT	CASSVSDRVNTGELFF
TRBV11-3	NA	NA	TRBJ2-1	TGTGCCAGCAGCTTAGGTGCATGGAGGGAGCAGTTCTTC	CASSLGAWREQFF
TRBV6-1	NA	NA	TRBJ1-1	TGTGCCAGCAGTGATTTCCCGGCCACCGAAGCTTTCTTT	CASSDFPATEAFF
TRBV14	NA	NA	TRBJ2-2	TGTGCCAGCAGCCAAGATCGGAATAGTAACACCGGGGAGCTGTTTTTT	CASSQDRNSNTGELFF
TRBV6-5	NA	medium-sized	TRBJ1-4	TGTGCCAGCAGCTGGACAGCTGCAACTAATGAAAAACTGTTTTTT	CASSWTAATNEKLFF
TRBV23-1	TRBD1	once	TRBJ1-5	TGCGCCAGCAGTCAATCCCAAAGGGACAGGCCCCCGTGGCCCCAGCATTTT	CASSQSQRDRPPWPQHF
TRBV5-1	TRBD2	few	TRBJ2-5	TGCGCCAGCAGCTTAAGAGGGAAGGGACTAGCGGGGGGAGAGACCCAGTACTTC	CASSLRGKGLAGGETQYF